These T cell receptor beta chains were read from a single sample in a study of long-term antiretroviral therapy in people with HIV. The table came from immunoSEQ multiplex PCR; TCRdb's copy has only in-frame clones and leaves some out. The table lists 35,000 to 45,000 clones, less than 90% of them singletons. The specimen comprised unsorted PBMCs, sampled just before starting antiretroviral therapy. These TCRs come from a woman aged 18 to 35 with HIV. Both conserved end residues are part of each CDR3. The D gene is left open where the match is weak. Rows give clone size only sometimes, using once, few, many, or a class for an expanded clone.

V gene,CDR3 length,clone size,D gene,J gene,CDR3 protein,CDR3 DNA
TRBV27,13,.,.,TRBJ2-1,CASSWGPYNEQFF,TGTGCCAGCAGTTGGGGACCGTACAATGAGCAGTTCTTC
TRBV21-1,16,.,.,TRBJ2-7,CASSKGDAKSSYEQYF,TGTGCCAGCAGCAAAGGGGACGCAAAGAGCTCCTACGAGCAGTACTTC
TRBV2,15,.,TRBD1,TRBJ2-7,CASSSPGQGNYEQYF,TGTGCCAGCAGTTCCCCGGGACAGGGTAACTACGAGCAGTACTTC
TRBV7-5,14,.,.,TRBJ1-2,CARSPGQGNYGYTF,TGTGCCAGAAGCCCAGGACAGGGAAACTATGGCTACACCTTC
TRBV5-4,16,.,TRBD1,TRBJ1-3,CASSSQRQGRRNTIYF,TGTGCCAGCAGCTCACAGAGACAGGGGAGGAGAAACACCATATATTTT
TRBV28,12,.,.,TRBJ1-1,CASSAGNTEAFF,TGTGCCAGCAGTGCTGGGAACACTGAAGCTTTCTTT
TRBV14,14,.,.,TRBJ2-7,CASSQDLQGYEQYF,TGTGCCAGCAGCCAAGACCTGCAGGGGTACGAGCAGTACTTC
TRBV10-1,18,.,TRBD1,TRBJ2-2,CASSETDTGGSNTGELFF,TGCGCCAGCAGTGAGACCGATACAGGGGGCTCGAACACCGGGGAGCTGTTTTTT
TRBV19,12,.,.,TRBJ1-2,CASSIYPDRLAF,TGTGCCAGTAGTATATACCCGGACAGATTGGCCTTC
TRBV7-2,16,.,.,TRBJ2-7,CASSLYMVADTYEQYF,TGTGCCAGCAGCTTATATATGGTAGCGGATACCTACGAGCAGTACTTC
TRBV4-1,15,.,.,TRBJ2-7,CASSETGSPGYEQYF,TGCGCCAGCAGCGAAACAGGGTCCCCTGGGTACGAGCAGTACTTC
TRBV10-3,16,.,TRBD2,TRBJ2-1,CAISDHAPLAGNEQFF,TGTGCCATCAGTGATCACGCACCGCTAGCGGGAAATGAGCAGTTCTTC
TRBV10-2,14,.,.,TRBJ1-5,CASSESAPNQPQHF,TGCGCCAGCAGTGAGTCAGCCCCCAATCAGCCCCAGCATTTT
TRBV7-7,15,.,TRBD2,TRBJ2-5,CASSFVAGGGETQYF,TGTGCTAGCAGCTTTGTAGCGGGAGGGGGAGAGACCCAGTACTTC
TRBV4-2,17,.,.,TRBJ1-4,CASSQARGSATNEKLFF,TGTGCCAGCAGCCAAGCCCGGGGAAGTGCAACTAATGAAAAACTGTTTTTT
TRBV5-4,13,few,.,TRBJ1-2,CASSSRRPDGYTF,TGTGCCAGCAGTTCGAGGCGTCCGGATGGCTACACCTTC
TRBV9,15,.,.,TRBJ2-7,CASSVQSGTFYEQYF,TGTGCCAGCAGCGTTCAGAGCGGAACCTTCTACGAGCAGTACTTC
TRBV11-2,15,.,TRBD2,TRBJ2-1,CASSRAGGTYNEQFF,TGTGCCAGCAGTAGGGCGGGGGGGACCTACAATGAGCAGTTCTTC
TRBV11-2,16,.,TRBD1,TRBJ2-1,CASSWLETGAYLEQFF,TGTGCCAGCAGCTGGCTTGAGACAGGGGCCTATTTGGAACAGTTCTTC
TRBV10-3,17,.,TRBD2,TRBJ2-7,CAISETSGRAGSYEQYF,TGTGCCATCAGTGAAACTAGCGGGAGGGCCGGGTCCTACGAGCAGTACTTC
TRBV6-5,15,.,.,TRBJ1-5,CASRGSGLSNQPQHF,TGTGCCAGCAGAGGATCAGGGCTCAGCAATCAGCCCCAGCATTTT
TRBV25-1,16,.,.,TRBJ2-6,CASSELHSKGANVLTF,TGTGCCAGCAGTGAACTACACTCCAAGGGGGCCAACGTCCTGACTTTC
TRBV4-2,13,few,TRBD1,TRBJ1-2,CASSRRGLYGYTF,TGTGCCAGCAGCCGGAGGGGGCTCTATGGCTACACCTTC
TRBV5-4,15,once,TRBD1,TRBJ1-1,CASSSPGQAVGGAFF,TGTGCCAGCAGCTCACCGGGACAGGCTGTCGGTGGAGCTTTCTTT
TRBV7-8,11,.,TRBD1,TRBJ2-5,CASSSPGQEYF,TGTGCCAGCAGCTCGCCGGGACAGGAGTACTTC
TRBV4-3,14,.,.,TRBJ1-2,CASSQLTAFDGYTF,TGCGCCAGCAGCCAGTTAACAGCGTTCGATGGCTACACCTTC
TRBV4-2,15,.,TRBD2,TRBJ2-7,CASSQATSGSYEQYF,TGTGCCAGCAGCCAAGCCACTAGCGGGAGCTACGAGCAGTACTTC
TRBV6-5,13,.,.,TRBJ1-1,CASSYSGGSEAFF,TGTGCCAGCAGTTACTCAGGTGGTTCTGAAGCTTTCTTT
TRBV9,14,.,TRBD2,TRBJ2-3,CASSGLAATDTQYF,TGTGCCAGCAGCGGACTAGCGGCCACAGATACGCAGTATTTT
TRBV27,13,.,TRBD2,TRBJ2-7,CASSLRPGGEQYF,TGTGCCAGCAGTTTAAGGCCGGGGGGCGAGCAGTACTTC
TRBV4-3,16,.,.,TRBJ2-3,CASSQEKPEIRDTQYF,TGCGCCAGCAGCCAAGAGAAACCAGAAATTAGAGATACGCAGTATTTT
TRBV25-1,14,.,.,TRBJ1-6,CASSESQGHSPLHF,TGTGCCAGCAGTGAATCTCAGGGTCATTCACCCCTCCACTTT
TRBV27,16,.,.,TRBJ2-7,CASSITPDAQYYEQYF,TGTGCCAGCAGTATCACCCCGGACGCCCAATACTACGAGCAGTACTTC
TRBV6-5,14,.,.,TRBJ2-7,CASSYSSQYFEQYF,TGTGCCAGCAGTTACTCTTCCCAGTATTTCGAGCAGTACTTC
TRBV10-1,17,.,TRBD2,TRBJ2-1,CASSDRLAGSNYNEQFF,TGCGCCAGCAGCGACCGACTAGCGGGCTCTAACTACAATGAGCAGTTCTTC
TRBV7-9,17,.,.,TRBJ1-3,CASSPAVEEKAGNTIYF,TGTGCCAGCAGCCCAGCGGTGGAAGAGAAGGCTGGAAACACCATATATTTT
TRBV9,15,.,TRBD1,TRBJ2-1,CASSVVGTGSNEQFF,TGTGCCAGCAGCGTAGTAGGGACAGGGTCGAATGAGCAGTTCTTC
TRBV6-6,13,.,.,TRBJ2-7,CASRPGPPGEQYF,TGTGCCAGCAGACCCGGACCCCCGGGTGAGCAGTACTTC
TRBV4-1,14,.,.,TRBJ2-7,CASSQVGLAYEQYF,TGCGCCAGCAGCCAAGTGGGGTTGGCCTACGAGCAGTACTTC
TRBV19,16,.,TRBD2,TRBJ2-1,CASTRSGRRSYNEQFF,TGTGCCAGTACTCGTAGCGGGAGAAGGTCCTACAATGAGCAGTTCTTC
TRBV4-3,18,.,TRBD1,TRBJ1-1,CASSRDLTGGLYPTEAFF,TGCGCCAGCAGCCGAGACCTGACAGGGGGCTTATATCCCACTGAAGCTTTCTTT
TRBV4-3,18,.,TRBD2,TRBJ2-2,CASSQDETSGGLTGELFF,TGCGCCAGCAGCCAAGATGAAACTAGCGGGGGACTCACCGGGGAGCTGTTTTTT
TRBV6-5,15,.,.,TRBJ1-5,CASRPPGPSNQPQHF,TGTGCCAGCAGGCCCCCCGGGCCCAGCAATCAGCCCCAGCATTTT
TRBV5-1,18,.,TRBD2,TRBJ2-2,CASSPGTSGRWDTGELFF,TGCGCCAGCAGCCCGGGGACTAGCGGGAGGTGGGACACCGGGGAGCTGTTTTTT
TRBV10-2,14,.,.,TRBJ2-5,CASSESGTTETQYF,TGCGCCAGCAGTGAGTCGGGGACCACGGAGACCCAGTACTTC
TRBV19,14,.,TRBD1,TRBJ1-5,CASSGTGGNQPQHF,TGTGCCAGTTCCGGGACAGGGGGAAATCAGCCCCAGCATTTT
TRBV2,14,.,.,TRBJ2-1,CASSVEGAYNEQFF,TGTGCCAGCAGTGTCGAGGGGGCCTACAATGAGCAGTTCTTC
TRBV6-5,13,.,.,TRBJ1-6,CASSFSQVSPLHF,TGTGCCAGCAGTTTTTCTCAAGTTTCACCCCTCCACTTT
TRBV28,16,.,TRBD2,TRBJ2-1,CAARWESGASYNEQFF,TGTGCCGCAAGGTGGGAGAGCGGGGCTTCCTACAATGAGCAGTTCTTC